The 31 T cell receptor beta chains below come from one sample, sequenced in a study of molecular identifiers for immune sequencing clone quantification. Via MiXCR, TCRdb re-called the PCR reads, giving one row per CDR3 protein. This sample has approximately 54,000 distinct CDR3 sequences, with 25% found just once. The specimen sequenced was naive CD8+ T cells from blood, with Jurkat cell RNA spiked in. This sample's subset: FACS-sorted CD8+CD4-CCR7+CD45RA+ naive T cells. The receptor source for this set is a human donor in good health. Some libraries in this study had Jurkat cell RNA spiked in.

This clonotype was observed at least ten times. V and J are TRBV12-3 or TRBV12-4 and TRBJ1-1; D is unresolved. The CDR3 spans 13 residues. V was pared by 6 bases and J by 2 bases, with 10 bases between. Written as DNA, the CDR3 is TGTGCCAGCAGCCTAGTACTCAACACTGAAGCTTTCTTT. As protein: CASSLVLNTEAFF.

Note on this clonotype: A much larger clone lies a single base off, so this may be a read error. The V and J genes are TRBV6-2 or TRBV6-3 and TRBJ1-2; D may be TRBD1 (5 bases). The CDR3 consists of 14 residues. The germline V gene has CDR1 MNHEY and CDR2 SVGEGT. The CDR3 nucleotides are TGTGCCAGCAGTTATCTGGGGCGAAGCTATGGCCACACCTTC. It specifies CASSYLGRSYGHTF.

For this clonotype: This may come from a read error, since a much larger clone is one base off. The chain carries TRBV7-9 and TRBJ1-4, with 9 positions matching TRBD1. The CDR3 contains 16 residues. CDR1 is SEHNR and CDR2 is FQNEAQ in the germline V gene (reference sequence). CDR3 protein: CASSLAPGQGNENLFF. The CDR3 coding sequence is TGTGCCAGCAGCTTAGCGCCGGGACAGGGTAATGAAAATCTGTTTTTT.

Details on this clonotype: With a much larger clone just one base away, this may be a read error. The chain joins TRBV6-5 to TRBJ2-7; 10 bases map to TRBD2. The germline CDR1 and CDR2 sequences are MNHEY and SVGAGI. With 2 bases clipped from V and 9 bases from J, the junction kept 7 bases outside the gene matches. The CDR3 spans 14 residues. Here the CDR3 DNA reads TGTGCCAGCAGTTACGGAGCGGGAGGGGCCGCGCAGTACTTC. Protein: CASSYGAGGAAQYF.

At least ten counts were recorded for this clonotype. This CDR3 is CSAAPFMETQYF. The CDR3 DNA reads TGCAGTGCAGCCCCCTTTATGGAGACCCAGTACTTC. The chain joins TRBV20-1 to TRBJ2-5; no firm D call. The CDR3 totals 12 residues. The V and J ends lost 6 bases and 5 bases respectively, with 13 bases between them. Germline CDR1 reads DFQATT; CDR2 reads SNEGSKA (reference sequence).

This clonotype has at least ten counts. The chain combines TRBV6-5 with TRBJ2-7; the match to TRBD2 covers 8 bases. Germline V CDR1 and CDR2: MNHEY, SVGAGI. Trimming removed 0 bases from V and 5 bases from J; junction bases left unmatched: 6. The CDR3 loop spans 15 amino acids. The DNA of the CDR3 is TGTGCCAGCAGTTACTCGGGCGGGAGGAGCGACGAGCAGTACTTC. Translating gives CASSYSGGRSDEQYF.

Many counts were recorded for this clonotype. The rearrangement joins TRBV4-3 to TRBJ1-1; D is ambiguous. Trimming shortened V by 1 base and J by 3 bases, and 12 bases separated the two germline ends. Germline V gene sequence: CDR1 LGHNA, CDR2 YSLEER. This CDR3 comprises 15 residues. In DNA form, the CDR3 reads TGCGCCAGCAGCCAAGGGTGGGGAAAGGACACTGAAGCTTTCTTT. The encoded protein is CASSQGWGKDTEAFF.

This clonotype appeared many times. V gene TRBV5-4 combines with J gene TRBJ1-2, with D uncertain. The ends were cut back, 2 bases at V and 0 bases at J, with 11 bases in the middle. From germline, CDR1 is SGHNT and CDR2 YYREEE (reference sequence). The CDR3 consists of 15 residues. CDR3: CASSLASEANYGYTF. For the CDR3, the DNA is TGTGCCAGCAGCTTAGCATCTGAAGCTAACTATGGCTACACCTTC.

This clonotype was counted ten times or more. J is TRBJ2-1 and V is TRBV30; D call uncertain. Trimming shortened V by 3 bases and J by 4 bases, and 4 bases separated the two germline ends. Germline values: CDR1 GTSNPN, CDR2 SVGIG (reference sequence). The CDR3 consists of 11 residues. The CDR3 nucleotides are TGTGCCTGGAGGGGATACAATGAGCAGTTCTTC. It specifies CAWRGYNEQFF.

Regarding this clonotype: This clone may be a read error of a much larger clone one base away. J is TRBJ1-4 and V is TRBV20-1; D might be TRBD1 (5 bases). The CDR3 loop spans 13 amino acids. Germline V gives CDR1 DFQATT, CDR2 SNEGSKA (reference sequence). CDR3 DNA sequence: TGCAGTGTCCCAGAGGGGATCTCCGAAAAACCGTTTTTT. Its translation: CSVPEGISEKPFF.

This clonotype was seen many times. The genes are TRBV5-4 and TRBJ2-3; D is perhaps TRBD2 (6 bases). The germline V gene has CDR1 SGHNT and CDR2 YYREEE (reference sequence). CDR3 length: 13 residues. The germline V and J ends were trimmed by 2 bases and 5 bases, with 9 bases remaining between them. The CDR3 DNA is TGTGCCAGCAGCTTACCGGGAGAAGATACGCAGTATTTT. Translated, it gives CASSLPGEDTQYF. Full variable domain (rest looked up from reference TRBV5-4 and TRBJ2-3): ETGVTQSPTHLIKTRGQQVTLRCSSQSGHNTVSWYQQALGQGPQFIFQYYREEENGRGNFPPRFSGLQFPNYSSELNVNALELDDSALYLCASSLPGEDTQYFGPGTRLTVL.

Ten or more counts support this clonotype. The chain joins TRBV7-8 to TRBJ2-7, with TRBD2 identical over 8 bases. The CDR3 is 15 residues long. Germline V gives CDR1 SGHVS, CDR2 FQNEAQ. J lost 2 bases, V lost 7 bases, and 10 bases had no gene match. This CDR3 reads CASNTGWREAYEQYF. CDR3 in DNA: TGTGCCAGCAACACAGGCTGGCGGGAGGCCTACGAGCAGTACTTC.

Concerning this clonotype: It may be a read error: a sequence one base away is much more abundant. The chain links TRBV7-9 to TRBJ2-3; 11 bases are shared with TRBD2. CDR3 size: 16 residues. The J segment lost 5 bases and the V segment lost 4 bases, leaving 8 bases of the junction unmatched. CDR1 and CDR2 (germline): SEHNR, FQNEAQ (reference sequence). The CDR3 is CASSSFSGGARDTQYF. The CDR3 bases are TGTGCCAGCAGCTCGTTTAGCGGGGGGGCCCGAGATACGCAGTATTTT.

This clonotype was observed many times. The chain joins TRBV12-3 or TRBV12-4 to TRBJ2-3, with 9 bases fitting TRBD2. J gave up 2 bases and V 7 bases, and 7 bases lay outside the gene matches. This CDR3 has 15 amino acids. The CDR3 loop reads CASIPPGLATDTQYF. CDR3 in DNA: TGTGCCAGCATCCCCCCGGGACTAGCCACAGATACGCAGTATTTT.

This clonotype was recorded once. Just one base apart from a much larger clone, this may be a read error. The chain combines TRBV5-6 with TRBJ1-1; D unclear. V was shortened by 7 bases and J by 1 base, with 11 bases between the two germline ends. The CDR3 totals 13 residues. Germline V gene lookup returns CDR1 SGHDT and CDR2 YYEEEE. CDR3 nucleotides: TGTGCCAGCGGCTACGACTCGAACACTGAAGCTTTCTTT. Protein sequence: CASGYDSNTEAFF.

Of note for this clonotype: A much bigger clone sits one base away, suggesting this may be a read error. This chain links TRBV7-9 with TRBJ2-7; 9 nucleotides align to TRBD2. Losses at the gene ends were 4 bases for V and 5 bases for J; bases not matched to a gene: 3. This CDR3 comprises 13 residues. CDR1 SEHNR and CDR2 FQNEAQ come from the germline V gene (reference sequence). CDR3 in amino acids: CASSSWTSDEQYF. CDR3 DNA sequence: TGTGCCAGCAGCTCGTGGACTAGCGACGAGCAGTACTTC.

About this clonotype itself: This may come from a read error, since a much larger clone is one base off. The J gene is TRBJ2-7, the V gene TRBV5-1; TRBD2 agrees at 7 bases. This CDR3 is built from 15 residues. J gave up 4 bases and V 2 bases, and 9 bases lay outside the gene matches. Germline V lookup: CDR1 SGHRS, CDR2 YFSETQ. Here the CDR3 DNA reads TGCGCCAGCAGCTTTCGTGGCGGGAGCGTTTACGAGCAGTACTTC. Translation gives CASSFRGGSVYEQYF.

This clonotype was detected many times. The V and J genes are TRBV29-1 and TRBJ2-1, with 11 bases matching TRBD2. The CDR3 loop spans 17 amino acids. Per the germline V gene, CDR1 is SQVTM and CDR2 is ANQGSEA. Trimming took 6 bases from V and 1 from J; bases not matched to a gene: 11. CDR3 sequence reads: CSVALAGGARSYNEQFF. The DNA for the CDR3 is TGCAGCGTCGCCTTAGCGGGAGGGGCAAGATCCTACAATGAGCAGTTCTTC.

Of note for this clonotype: Since a much larger clone is just one base distant, this may be a read error. CDR3 nucleotides: TGCAGAGCTAGACCCCCGACTAGCGGGATACACGAGCAGTACTTC. Translated: CRARPPTSGIHEQYF. The genes are TRBV20-1 and TRBJ2-7; TRBD2 agrees at 11 bases. CDR3 length: 15 amino acids. Per the germline V gene, CDR1 is DFQATT and CDR2 is SNEGSKA (reference sequence).

The V and J genes are TRBV19 and TRBJ2-1; 11 nucleotides align to TRBD2. Germline V CDR1 and CDR2: LNHDA, SQIVND (reference sequence). The J segment lost 9 bases and the V segment lost 7 bases, leaving 11 bases of the junction unmatched. CDR3 length: 15 amino acids. CDR3 sequence reads: CASTHFSGGAREQFF. CDR3 nucleotide sequence: TGTGCCAGTACCCACTTTAGCGGGGGGGCCCGTGAGCAGTTCTTC.

The CDR3 is CASSQLMNTQYF. The CDR3 bases are TGTGCCAGCAGCCAACTAATGAACACGCAGTATTTT. The chain joins TRBV14 to TRBJ2-3; no clear D gene. The ends were cut back, 2 bases at V and 9 bases at J, with 9 bases in the middle. CDR1 SGHDN and CDR2 FVKESK come from the germline V gene. The CDR3 sequence is 12 residues long.

Notes on this clonotype: One end of the junction fails to match germline, which may point to a read error. This chain uses TRBV29-1 with TRBJ2-7; D is unclear. Germline V gene data show CDR1 as SQVTM and CDR2 as ANQGSEA. CDR3 size: 11 residues. Written as DNA, the CDR3 is TGCAGCGTTGGTCCGCGCTACGAGCAGTGCTTC. Its protein product is CSVGPRYEQCF.

This clonotype was recorded at least ten times. The chain combines TRBV7-8 with TRBJ2-3; D is undetermined. V lost 5 bases, J lost 6 bases, and 12 bases lay in between. The CDR3 totals 13 residues. Germline-derived CDR1 and CDR2 are SGHVS and FQNEAQ. CDR3 nucleotides: TGTGCCAGCAGCCCCCCTTCGCGCGATACGCAGTATTTT. This sequence encodes CASSPPSRDTQYF.

This clonotype was picked up many times. The chain joins TRBV5-4 to TRBJ2-2; D not resolved. Germline values: CDR1 SGHNT, CDR2 YYREEE (reference sequence). Trimming removed 2 bases at V and 4 bases at J, with 12 bases between. CDR3 length equals 15 residues. DNA of the CDR3: TGTGCCAGCAGCTTTACAGTGGGGATCACCGGGGAGCTGTTTTTT. Translated, it gives CASSFTVGITGELFF.

This clonotype has a count of ten or more. This sequence joins TRBV5-5 and TRBJ2-5; no firm D call. V gave up 0 bases and J gave up 3 bases, with 15 bases separating them. Germline V gives CDR1 SGHKS, CDR2 YYEKEE (reference sequence). The CDR3 loop spans 16 amino acids. CDR3 residues: CASSLVMAAGEETQYF. The CDR3 region has the DNA TGTGCCAGCAGCTTGGTGATGGCGGCAGGAGAAGAGACCCAGTACTTC.

This clonotype appeared many times. The V gene is TRBV6-5, the J gene TRBJ2-7; maybe TRBD2 (6 bases). CDR1 MNHEY and CDR2 SVGAGI come from the germline V gene. The CDR3 runs 15 residues. V shed 0 bases and J shed 0 bases, with 9 bases lying between them. The CDR3 DNA reads as TGTGCCAGCAGTTACTCGGCCGGGAGCTCCTACGAGCAGTACTTC. Translating gives CASSYSAGSSYEQYF.

Comments on this clonotype: This may arise from a read error, as a much more abundant clone is one base away. The chain couples TRBV10-3 to TRBJ2-7; D uncertain. Germline V lookup: CDR1 ENHRY, CDR2 SYGVKD. The CDR3 sequence is 12 residues long. DNA for the CDR3: TGTGCCATCAGTGAAGGTCCCCAGTGGAGTTTTTTC. Residues: CAISEGPQWSFF.

This clonotype has at least ten counts. V gene TRBV4-1 combines with J gene TRBJ1-6, with D unclear. CDR3 length: 15 residues. Germline lookup yields CDR1 MGHRA and CDR2 YSYEKL. The V end was cut by 0 bases, the J end by 10 bases, with 13 bases between. The DNA for the CDR3 is TGCGCCAGCAGCCAAGATCCGGGTGTCGGATCACCCCTCCACTTT. Its protein is CASSQDPGVGSPLHF.

Points on this clonotype: A read error is possible here, since a much larger clone lies one base away. This chain joins TRBV12-3 or TRBV12-4 and TRBJ2-2; D may correspond to TRBD1 or TRBD2 (5 bases each). The CDR3 sequence is 15 residues long. V shed 4 bases and J shed 4 bases, with 13 bases lying between them. The DNA for the CDR3 is TGTGCCAGCAGTTCTTCTATTGGGGGCACCGGGGAGCTGTTTTTT. It is translated as CASSSSIGGTGELFF.

With respect to this clonotype: Being one base from a much bigger clone, this may be a read error. The chain joins TRBV12-3 or TRBV12-4 to TRBJ2-2, with D unresolved. CDR3 length: 16 residues. Deletions cut 5 bases from V and 3 bases from J, with 16 bases between. The CDR3 protein is CASSPLTPGDTGELFF. Here the CDR3 DNA reads TGTGCCAGCAGTCCCTTAACTCCAGGAGACACCGGGGAGCTGTTTTTT.

In this sample, this clonotype turned up once. A much larger clone is a single base away; this may be a read error. The rearrangement links TRBV13 to TRBJ2-3; 10 bases align to TRBD2. This CDR3 is built from 17 residues. The germline CDR1 and CDR2 sequences are PRHDT and FYEKMQ (reference sequence). J lost 3 bases, V lost 4 bases, and 10 bases had no gene match. In nucleotides, the CDR3 is TGTGCCAGCAGCTATGGGGCTAGCGGGGGTAGGACAGATACGCAGTATTTT. Translated: CASSYGASGGRTDTQYF.